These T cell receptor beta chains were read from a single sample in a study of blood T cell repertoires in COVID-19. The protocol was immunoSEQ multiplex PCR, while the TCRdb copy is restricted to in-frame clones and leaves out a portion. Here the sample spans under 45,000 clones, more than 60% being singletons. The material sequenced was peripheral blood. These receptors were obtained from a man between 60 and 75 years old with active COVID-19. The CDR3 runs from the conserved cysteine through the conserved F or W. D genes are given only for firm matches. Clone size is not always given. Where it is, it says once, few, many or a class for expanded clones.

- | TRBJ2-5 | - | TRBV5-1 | TGCGCCAGCAGCTTGAGTGGAGGGCGAGAGACCCAGTACTTC | CASSLSGGRETQYF
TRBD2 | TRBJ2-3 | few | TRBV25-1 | TGTGCCAGCAGTGGGACTAGCGAGGCAGATACGCAGTATTTT | CASSGTSEADTQYF
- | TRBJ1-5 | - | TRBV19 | TGTGCCAGTAGTGCCACGGGACAATTTCTTAGCAATCAGCCCCAGCATTTT | CASSATGQFLSNQPQHF
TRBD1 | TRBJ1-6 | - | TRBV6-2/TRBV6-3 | TGTGCCAGCAGTTACGAGGGGGCTGGCTCACCCCTCCACTTT | CASSYEGAGSPLHF
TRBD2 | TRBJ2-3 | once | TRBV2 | TGTGCCAGCAGCCGGGGGGGGAGCACAGATACGCAGTATTTT | CASSRGGSTDTQYF
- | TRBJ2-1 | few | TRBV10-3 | TGTGCCATCACCGAGGGGGGGAGCCCCTACAATGAGCAGTTCTTC | CAITEGGSPYNEQFF
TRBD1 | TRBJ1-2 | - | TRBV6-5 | TGTGCCAGCAGAACAGGGGATAAGCATGGCTACACCTTC | CASRTGDKHGYTF
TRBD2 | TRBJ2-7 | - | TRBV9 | TGTGCCAGCAGCGCCGGACTAGCGGCTACCTACGAGCAGTACTTC | CASSAGLAATYEQYF
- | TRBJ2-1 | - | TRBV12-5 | TGTGCTAGTTCCTCGGAGTCTTTCTACAATGAGCAGTTCTTC | CASSSESFYNEQFF
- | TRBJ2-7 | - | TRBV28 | TGTGCCAGTCGGACAACTATCTCCTACGAGCAGTACTTC | CASRTTISYEQYF
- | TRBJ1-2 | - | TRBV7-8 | TGTGCCAGCAGCTTAGCGCCAGATTTAAACTATGGCTACACCTTC | CASSLAPDLNYGYTF
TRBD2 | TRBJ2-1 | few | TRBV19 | TGTGCCACATCTAGCGGGAGGGACTACAATGAGCAGTTCTTC | CATSSGRDYNEQFF
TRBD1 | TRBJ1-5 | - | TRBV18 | TGTGCCAGCTCACCGGGACAGGGGGTAGGCCAGCCCCAGCATTTT | CASSPGQGVGQPQHF
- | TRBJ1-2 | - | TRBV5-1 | TGCGCCAGCAGGGTTGGAGGGGAAGGCTACACCTTC | CASRVGGEGYTF
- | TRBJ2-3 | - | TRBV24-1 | TGTGCCACCAGTGATCGGGACTTCACAGATACGCAGTATTTT | CATSDRDFTDTQYF
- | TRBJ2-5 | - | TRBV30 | TGTGCCTGGAGTGTACTAACATTGCAGACCCAGTACTTC | CAWSVLTLQTQYF
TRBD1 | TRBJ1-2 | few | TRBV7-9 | TGTGCCAGCAGCGACCGTGGGACAGGGGAATATGGCTACACCTTC | CASSDRGTGEYGYTF
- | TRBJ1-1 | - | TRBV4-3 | TGCGCCAGCAGCCAAGAAGGAGGGGTGAACACTGAAGCTTTCTTT | CASSQEGGVNTEAFF
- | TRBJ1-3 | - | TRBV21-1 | TGTGCCAGCAGTGAGGGGACAGGGTTGTATGGGTCTGGAAACACCATATATTTT | CASSEGTGLYGSGNTIYF
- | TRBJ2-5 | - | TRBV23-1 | TGCGCCAGCAGTCAATCGTTAGGGGATCAAGAGACCCAGTACTTC | CASSQSLGDQETQYF
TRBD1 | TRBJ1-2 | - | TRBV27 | TGTGCCAGCAGTCCCCGGACAGGGGGCGCCGCTAACTATGGCTACACCTTC | CASSPRTGGAANYGYTF
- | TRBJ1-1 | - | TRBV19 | TGTGCCAGTAGCCGGGGAGGGGCAGGTACCCGTGGTGAAGCTTTCTTT | CASSRGGAGTRGEAFF
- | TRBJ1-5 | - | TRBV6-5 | TGTGCCAGCAGGGACCTCGGGGCCCAGCATTTT | CASRDLGAQHF
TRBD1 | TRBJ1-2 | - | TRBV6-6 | TGTGCCAGCGGACAGGATTATGGCTACACCTTC | CASGQDYGYTF
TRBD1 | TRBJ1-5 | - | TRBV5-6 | TGTGCCAGCAGCTCCGGGACAGGGGGAAATCAGCCCCAGCATTTT | CASSSGTGGNQPQHF
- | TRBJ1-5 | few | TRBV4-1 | TGCGCCAGCAGCCAAGGTACGGTCAATCAGCCCCAGCATTTT | CASSQGTVNQPQHF
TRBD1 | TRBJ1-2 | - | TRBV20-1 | TGCAGTGTGACAGGGGATAATGGCTACACCTTC | CSVTGDNGYTF
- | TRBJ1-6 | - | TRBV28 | TGTGCCAGCAGTACAGAATATAATTCACCCCTCCACTTT | CASSTEYNSPLHF
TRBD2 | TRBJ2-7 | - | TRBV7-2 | TGTGCCAGCAGCTCAACAGGCCTAGCGGGGGGGCCTATTACCGAGCAGTACTTC | CASSSTGLAGGPITEQYF
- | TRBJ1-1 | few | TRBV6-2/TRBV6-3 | TGTGCCAGCAGTCCCCGACAGGTAGGACCTGAAGCTTTCTTT | CASSPRQVGPEAFF
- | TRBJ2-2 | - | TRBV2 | TGTGCCAGCAGCTACCTCCCGGGACAGGAGCTGTTTTTT | CASSYLPGQELFF
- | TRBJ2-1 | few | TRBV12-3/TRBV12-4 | TGTGCCAGCAGTTTAGTCCCTCCCAATGAGCAGTTCTTC | CASSLVPPNEQFF
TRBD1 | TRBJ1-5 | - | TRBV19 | TGTGCCAGTACTCCGGGGGGTGGACAGGGGAGCAATCAGCCCCAGCATTTT | CASTPGGGQGSNQPQHF
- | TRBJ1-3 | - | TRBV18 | TGTGCCAGCTCACCGGGAGCAACGGGAGGAAACACCATATATTTT | CASSPGATGGNTIYF
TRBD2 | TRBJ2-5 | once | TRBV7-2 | TGTGCCAGCAGCCCCGTTGGTGCGGGGGGGCGAGAGACCCAGTACTTC | CASSPVGAGGRETQYF
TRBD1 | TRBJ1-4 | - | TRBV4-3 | TGCGCCAGCAGCCTGCAGGGACAGAGTAATGAAAAACTGTTTTTT | CASSLQGQSNEKLFF
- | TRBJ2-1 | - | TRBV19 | TGTGCCAGTAGGCCCTCCCGATCCAGCTCCTACAATGAGCAGTTCTTC | CASRPSRSSSYNEQFF
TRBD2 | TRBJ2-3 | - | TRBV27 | TGTGCCAGCAGCCCGGGACTACCTCCCGATACGCAGTATTTT | CASSPGLPPDTQYF
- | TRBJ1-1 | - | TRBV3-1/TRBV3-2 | TGTGCCAGCGCCTCGCGCGAGGGAACTGAAGCTTTCTTT | CASASREGTEAFF
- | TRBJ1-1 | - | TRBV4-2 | TGTGCCAGCAGCCAAGAAAGATCGGGCTCTCGGTTAAGGGGCACTGAAGCTTTCTTT | CASSQERSGSRLRGTEAFF
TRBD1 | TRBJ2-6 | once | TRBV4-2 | TGTGCCAGCAGCCACCGGACAGGGGGCGCGTCTGGGGCCAACGTCCTGACTTTC | CASSHRTGGASGANVLTF
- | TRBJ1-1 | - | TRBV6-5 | TGTGCCAGCAGTATAGGGGGATCAAACACTGAAGCTTTCTTT | CASSIGGSNTEAFF
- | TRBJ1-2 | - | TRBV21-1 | TGTGCCAGCAGCACGGGACTTTTAAACTATGGCTACACCTTC | CASSTGLLNYGYTF